This TCR beta chain was obtained from a study of cytomegalovirus exposure and HLA in healthy donors. This clone came up once. This CDR3 has 17 amino acids. The germline V gene encodes CDR1 SQVTM and CDR2 ANQGSEA. V lost 0 bases to trimming and J lost 0 bases, with 16 bases between them. Data came from immunoSEQ multiplex PCR; TCRdb stores just in-frame clones and leaves some out. The sample shows about 200,000 clones, around 86% of them seen only once. The sample consisted of PBMCs. The clonotype comes from a woman under 30 in good health and CMV-seropositive. The chain couples TRBV29-1 to TRBJ2-3; TRBD1 might be the D (6 bases). The CDR3 DNA follows: TGCAGCGTTGAAGAACAGGGAACTAGTGGTAGCACAGATACGCAGTATTTT. This gives the protein CSVEEQGTSGSTDTQYF.